The 21 T cell receptor beta chains presented below share a single source sample, sequenced in a study of prognosis after radiotherapy for stage I lung cancer listed by TCRdb under 2021. The run used an Illumina HiSeq 3000. Two rounds of multiplex PCR were used to amplify the TCR beta CDR3 region from genomic DNA. The first PCR round used primers specific to each TRBV and TRBJ gene, and the primer sequences were filed in Chinese patent CN105087789A. The public sequencing data were trimmed at Q25 with fastp and processed into clonotypes with MiXCR by TCRdb, which kept only in-frame beta chains. Each entry is one CDR3 protein sequence, shown with its most common DNA and genes. The sample table contains more than 15,000 distinct CDR3 sequences; only one count was recorded for over 15% of them. The biggest ten clones account for around 40% of the sample. Sequencing was performed on PBMCs, taken before or after stereotactic body radiation therapy (not recorded which). The receptors derive from a donor older than 45 with non-small cell lung cancer.

Remarks on this clonotype: Being one base from a much bigger clone, this may be a read error. This rearrangement joins TRBV6-2 or TRBV6-3 to TRBJ2-5; 7 bases match TRBD1. The CDR3 sequence is 14 residues long. The V gene's germline CDR1 is MNHEY and CDR2 SVGEGT. In DNA form, the CDR3 reads TGTGCCAGCAGCGCCGGGACAGTCTTTCAGACCCGGTACTTC. Residues: CASSAGTVFQTRYF.

This clonotype was seen ten or more times. CDR3 residues: CASRQTAYNEQFF. The CDR3 nucleotides read TGTGCCAGCAGGCAGACAGCTTACAATGAGCAGTTCTTC. This sequence joins TRBV14 and TRBJ2-1; possible D gene TRBD1, 5 bases. Deletions cut 6 bases from V and 4 bases from J, with 10 bases between. This CDR3 region has 13 residues. CDR1 is SGHDN and CDR2 is FVKESK in the germline V gene.

Notes on this clonotype: The junction differs from germline at one of its ends, possibly a read error. This chain connects TRBV7-2 to TRBJ2-2; TRBD2 might be the D (5 bases). Germline-derived CDR1 and CDR2 are SGHTA and FQGNSA. CDR3 size: 14 residues. The CDR3 reads CASSLVRGTGELFF. The CDR3 DNA follows: TGTGCAAGCAGCTTAGTCCGGGGCACCGGGGAGCTGTTTTTT.

Ten or more counts support this clonotype. CDR3 DNA sequence: TGTGCCAGCAGGCCGGGACAGGGGGCCAATCAGCCCCAGCATTTT. This sequence encodes CASRPGQGANQPQHF. The chain recombines TRBV6-1 with TRBJ1-5; 12 bases are a match to TRBD1. Germline lookup yields CDR1 MNHNS and CDR2 SASEGT. V trimming: 6 bases; J trimming: 3 bases; junction bases outside the gene matches: 3. This CDR3 comprises 15 residues.

This clonotype was detected ten times or more. V and J are TRBV5-5 and TRBJ1-2; no clear D gene. V lost 0 bases to trimming and J lost 0 bases, with 12 bases between them. The CDR3 has 16 amino acids. The V gene's germline CDR1 is SGHKS and CDR2 YYEKEE (reference sequence). CDR3 sequence: CASSLVAADTNYGYTF. Here the CDR3 DNA reads TGTGCCAGCAGCTTGGTCGCAGCTGATACTAACTATGGCTACACCTTC.

This clonotype was seen at least ten times. The J gene is TRBJ1-2, the V gene TRBV25-1, with D possibly TRBD1 on 5 matching bases. Germline loops: CDR1 MGHDK, CDR2 SYGVNS. V was trimmed by 1 base and J by 0 bases, leaving 24 bases between them. This CDR3 comprises 20 residues. The CDR3 DNA sequence: TGTGCCAGCAGTGAATTCATTACATGGGGGAAACCTCAAACTAACTATGGCTACACCTTC. This translates into CASSEFITWGKPQTNYGYTF.

At least ten counts were recorded for this clonotype. The V and J genes are TRBV5-1 and TRBJ1-6, with D unclear. V shed 2 bases and J shed 6 bases, with 9 bases lying between them. There are 14 residues in the CDR3. Germline CDR1 and CDR2: SGHRS and YFSETQ. The CDR3 is CASSFDGRNSPLHF. The CDR3 DNA reads as TGCGCCAGCAGCTTCGACGGGCGTAATTCACCCCTCCACTTT.

This clonotype was detected many times. This sequence joins TRBV19 and TRBJ1-5; D is possibly TRBD1 (6 bases). The CDR3 sequence is 17 residues long. The germline V and J ends were trimmed by 6 bases and 1 base, with 19 bases remaining between them. CDR1 and CDR2 from the germline V gene are LNHDA and SQIVND (reference sequence). In DNA, the CDR3 is TGTGCCAGTAGGGGAGGGCCGGGGGCCCGGAGCAATCAGCCCCAGCATTTT. Translating it yields CASRGGPGARSNQPQHF.

This clonotype occurred many times. The chain has TRBV6-1 and TRBJ2-7; the match to TRBD1 covers 9 bases. CDR1 is MNHNS and CDR2 is SASEGT in the germline V gene. V was pared by 6 bases and J by 5 bases, with 11 bases of the junction left unmatched. This CDR3 contains 15 residues. DNA for the CDR3: TGTGCCAGCAGCGACCCGGGACAGGGTCTCAACGAGCAGTACTTC. This translates into CASSDPGQGLNEQYF.

This clonotype was picked up many times. CDR3: CATTRHNNSPLHF. The CDR3 nucleotides read TGTGCCACCACCCGGCACAATAATTCACCCCTCCACTTT. The V gene is TRBV19, the J gene TRBJ1-6; D gene ambiguous. This CDR3 comprises 13 residues. Trimming took 10 bases from V and 5 from J, leaving 12 bases between them. In germline, CDR1 is LNHDA, CDR2 SQIVND (reference sequence).

This clonotype was seen ten or more times. CDR3 sequence reads: CASSSIDTSSYNEQFF. The CDR3 DNA follows: TGTGCCAGCAGCTCGATTGACACTAGTAGCTACAATGAGCAGTTCTTC. The chain recombines TRBV5-5 with TRBJ2-1; perhaps TRBD2 as D (5 bases). The CDR3 consists of 16 residues. The ends were cut back, 3 bases at V and 3 bases at J, with 16 bases in the middle. Germline assignment: CDR1 SGHKS and CDR2 YYEKEE (reference sequence).

The chain carries TRBV6-1 and TRBJ1-6, with 8 bases matching TRBD1. This CDR3 is 13 amino acids long. Germline CDR1 and CDR2: MNHNS and SASEGT. J lost 5 bases, V lost 10 bases, and 4 bases had no gene match. This chain's CDR3 is CATGQGNNSPLHF. The CDR3 coding sequence is TGTGCCACCGGACAGGGAAATAATTCACCCCTCCACTTT.

As regards this clonotype: Just one base apart from a much larger clone, this may be a read error. The J gene is TRBJ2-5, the V gene TRBV10-3, with D possibly being TRBD1 (5 bases). This CDR3 is built from 11 residues. Germline lookup yields CDR1 ENHRY and CDR2 SYGVKD. CDR3 bases: TGTGCCTTCAGTGCAGGGGAGACCCAGTACTTC. The encoded protein is CAFSAGETQYF.

This clonotype showed up many times. The CDR3 coding sequence is TGTGCCAGCAGCTCACAGGGGGCTTCCCTTGGGGGGGCCAACGTCCTGACTTTC. Its protein product is CASSSQGASLGGANVLTF. V usage is TRBV7-8 and J usage is TRBJ2-6, with 9 bases that match TRBD1. Trimming cost V 4 bases and J 4 bases; bases outside gene matches: 11. CDR1 is SGHVS, CDR2 FQNEAQ, per germline. This CDR3 has 18 amino acids. The full variable domain, its missing parts supplied by reference TRBV7-8 and TRBJ2-6, is GAGVSQSPRYKVAKRGQDVALRCDPISGHVSLFWYQQALGQGPEFLTYFQNEAQLDKSGLPSDRFFAERPEGSVSTLKIQRTQQEDSAVYLCASSSQGASLGGANVLTFGAGSRLTVL.

This clonotype occurred many times. The chain combines TRBV7-8 with TRBJ2-7; the D gene is possibly TRBD2 (6 bases). The germline CDR1 and CDR2 sequences are SGHVS and FQNEAQ. V lost 1 base and J 3 bases, leaving 10 bases between the germline ends. The CDR3 loop spans 14 amino acids. The CDR3 sequence is CASSLDKGLYEQYF. In DNA, the CDR3 is TGTGCCAGCAGCTTAGACAAGGGACTCTACGAGCAGTACTTC.

This clonotype was detected many times. The chain is built from TRBV6-1 and TRBJ2-4; no definite D call. Germline V gives CDR1 MNHNS, CDR2 SASEGT. The CDR3 runs 15 residues. Trimming left V 3 bases short and J 3 bases short, with 12 bases between. The CDR3 spells CASSDSLLNKNIQYF. The CDR3 coding sequence is TGTGCCAGCAGTGACAGCCTATTAAACAAAAACATTCAGTACTTC.

This clonotype was recorded many times. This rearrangement joins TRBV19 to TRBJ1-2; a weak D match, TRBD1 (5 bases). Germline V gene lookup returns CDR1 LNHDA and CDR2 SQIVND (reference sequence). The CDR3 loop spans 15 amino acids. Trimming took 2 bases from V and 4 from J, leaving 14 bases between them. DNA for the CDR3: TGTGCCAGTAGTATAACCCAGGGAGGAGGCTATGGCTACACCTTC. Its translation: CASSITQGGGYGYTF.

This clonotype was seen ten or more times. This chain links TRBV27 with TRBJ1-2; no reliable D call. CDR3 length: 13 amino acids. Germline V CDR1 and CDR2: MNHEY, SMNVEV (reference sequence). Trimming removed 5 bases from V and 5 bases from J, with 12 bases in between. The CDR3 is CASSRTVGYGYTF. The CDR3 nucleotides read TGTGCCAGCAGTAGGACCGTTGGGTATGGCTACACCTTC.

Many counts were recorded for this clonotype. This chain joins TRBV7-2 and TRBJ1-4; TRBD1 matches 7 bases. V lost 0 bases to trimming and J lost 7 bases; unmatched junction nucleotides: 2. The CDR3 is made up of 14 amino acids. Per the germline V gene, CDR1 is SGHTA and CDR2 is FQGNSA. This chain's CDR3 is CASSLAGGSEKLFF. DNA of the CDR3: TGTGCCAGCAGCTTAGCAGGGGGCTCTGAAAAACTGTTTTTT.

This clonotype showed up many times. The CDR3 region is CASSQDQGNWNGYTF. DNA for the CDR3: TGCGCCAGCAGCCAAGACCAGGGAAATTGGAATGGCTACACCTTC. J is TRBJ1-2 and V is TRBV4-1, with D possibly being TRBD1 (5 bases). The CDR3 is 15 residues long. V was shortened by 0 bases and J by 6 bases, with 14 bases between the two germline ends. CDR1 and CDR2 from the germline V gene are MGHRA and YSYEKL.

The chain joins TRBV7-3 to TRBJ2-2, with TRBD2 matching over 9 bases. Trimming removed 5 bases from V and 6 bases from J; junction bases left unmatched: 7. CDR3 length equals 15 residues. The germline CDR1 and CDR2 sequences are SGHTA and FQGTGA. CDR3 coding DNA: TGTGCCAGCAGCCCGCTAGCGGGGTATCCCGGGGAGCTGTTTTTT. It encodes CASSPLAGYPGELFF.